The T cell receptor beta chain described here comes from a study of somatic mutations in cytotoxic T cells in rheumatoid arthritis. As for the study in general: Flow sorting of some V beta antibody-stained T cells reached nearly 100% purity, with V beta1+ cells also TCRB-sequenced. Broader study findings: Rising age went with increasing CD8+ clonality in rheumatoid arthritis patients; healthy controls showed no such increase. The largest CD8+ clone made up over 20% of CD8+ cells in about an eighth of the 65 patients. Age-matched healthy controls and rheumatoid arthritis patients had CD8+ T-cell clonality that did not differ significantly.

Assay: immunoSEQ multiplex PCR; the TCRdb copy retains only in-frame clones and omits some. Among 7,000 to 9,000 clones, about three fifths were seen once, and the ten largest hold roughly 21%. Germline CDR1 reads SGHDN; CDR2 reads FVKESK. CDR3 size: 13 residues. Notes on this clone: Antigen: not known. Compared with germline, one end of the junction differs, possibly owing to a read error.

The sequence derives from a woman aged 40 to 50 in good health. The chain joins TRBV14 to TRBJ2-7, with D possibly TRBD1 on 6 matching bases. Sample: CD8+ T cells sorted from blood. The CDR3 loop reads CASGQGTLGEQYF. Here the CDR3 DNA reads TGTGCCAGCGGCCAGGGGACGTTGGGCGAGCAGTACTTC.